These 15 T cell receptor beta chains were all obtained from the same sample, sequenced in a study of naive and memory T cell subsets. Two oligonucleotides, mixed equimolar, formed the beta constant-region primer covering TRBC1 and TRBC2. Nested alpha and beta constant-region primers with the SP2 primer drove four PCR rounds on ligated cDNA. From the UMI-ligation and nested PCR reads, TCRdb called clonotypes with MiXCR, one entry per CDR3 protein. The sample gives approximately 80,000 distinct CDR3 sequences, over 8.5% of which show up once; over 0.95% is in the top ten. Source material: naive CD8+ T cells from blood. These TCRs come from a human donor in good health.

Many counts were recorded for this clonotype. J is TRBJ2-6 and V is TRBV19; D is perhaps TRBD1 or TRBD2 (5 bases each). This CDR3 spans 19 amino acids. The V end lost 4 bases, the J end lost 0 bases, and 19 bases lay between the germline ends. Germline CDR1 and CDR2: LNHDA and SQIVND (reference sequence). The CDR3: CASSSPRDGDFSGANVLTF. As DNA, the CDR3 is TGTGCCAGTAGTAGTCCCCGGGACGGCGATTTCTCTGGGGCCAACGTCCTGACTTTC. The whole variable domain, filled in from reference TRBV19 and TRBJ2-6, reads DGGITQSPKYLFRKEGQNVTLSCEQNLNHDAMYWYRQDPGQGLRLIYYSQIVNDFQKGDIAEGYSVSREKKESFPLTVTSAQKNPTAFYLCASSSPRDGDFSGANVLTFGAGSRLTVL.

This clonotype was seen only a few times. CDR3 in amino acids: CASSLLFENTGELFF. The CDR3 bases are TGTGCCAGCAGTCTCCTCTTCGAAAACACCGGGGAGCTGTTTTTT. V is TRBV27 and J is TRBJ2-2; D is uncertain. V was cut by 5 bases and J by 2 bases, with 12 bases left in between. The CDR3 runs 15 residues. Germline loops: CDR1 MNHEY, CDR2 SMNVEV (reference sequence).

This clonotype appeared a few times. CDR3 residues: CATSDIKLAGVLNTGELFF. CDR3 sequence (DNA): TGTGCCACCAGTGATATTAAGCTAGCGGGAGTACTGAACACCGGGGAGCTGTTTTTT. The genes are TRBV24-1 and TRBJ2-2; 10 nucleotides align to TRBD2. There are 19 residues in the CDR3. The V gene's germline CDR1 is KGHDR and CDR2 SFDVKD. V shed 3 bases, J shed 1 base, and the junction held 10 bases outside the gene matches.

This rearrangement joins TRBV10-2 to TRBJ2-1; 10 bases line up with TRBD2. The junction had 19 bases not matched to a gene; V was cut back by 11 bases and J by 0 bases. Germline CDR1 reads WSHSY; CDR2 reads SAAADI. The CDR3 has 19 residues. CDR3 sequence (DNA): TGCGCCGTTTCGGGCCCCCTTTCTATAGCGGGAGGCTCCTACAATGAGCAGTTCTTC. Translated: CAVSGPLSIAGGSYNEQFF.

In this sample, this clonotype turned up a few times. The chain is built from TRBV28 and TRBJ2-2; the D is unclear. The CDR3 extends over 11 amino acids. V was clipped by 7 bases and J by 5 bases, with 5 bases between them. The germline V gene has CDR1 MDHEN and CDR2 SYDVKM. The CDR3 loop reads CASTSTGELFF. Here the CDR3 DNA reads TGTGCCAGCACTTCTACCGGGGAGCTGTTTTTT.

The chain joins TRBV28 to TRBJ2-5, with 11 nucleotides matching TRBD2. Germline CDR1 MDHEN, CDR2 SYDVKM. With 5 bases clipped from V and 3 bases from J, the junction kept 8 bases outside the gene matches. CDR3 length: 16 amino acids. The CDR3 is CASSPQLTSGKETQYF. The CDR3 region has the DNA TGTGCCAGCAGTCCACAACTGACTAGCGGGAAAGAGACCCAGTACTTC.

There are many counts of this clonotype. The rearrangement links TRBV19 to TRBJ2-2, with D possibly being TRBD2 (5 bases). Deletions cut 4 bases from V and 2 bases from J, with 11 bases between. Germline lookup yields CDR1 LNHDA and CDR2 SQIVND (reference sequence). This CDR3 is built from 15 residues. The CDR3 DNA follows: TGTGCCAGTAGTACCTCCCTAGCTAACACCGGGGAGCTGTTTTTT. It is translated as CASSTSLANTGELFF.

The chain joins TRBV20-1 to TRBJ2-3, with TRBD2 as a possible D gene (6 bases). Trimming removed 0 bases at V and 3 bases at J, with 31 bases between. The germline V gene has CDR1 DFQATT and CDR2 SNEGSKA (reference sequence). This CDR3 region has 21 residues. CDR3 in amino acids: CSARDSAAARRREVRTDTQYF. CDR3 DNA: TGCAGTGCTAGAGATTCCGCCGCGGCCCGGCGCAGGGAGGTTCGGACAGATACGCAGTATTTT.

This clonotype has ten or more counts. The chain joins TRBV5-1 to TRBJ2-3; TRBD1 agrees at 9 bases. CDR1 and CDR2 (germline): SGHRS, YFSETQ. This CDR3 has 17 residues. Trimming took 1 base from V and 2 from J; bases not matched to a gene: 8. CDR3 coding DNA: TGCGCCAGCAGCTTGAAAGGGACAGGGTTGTTCACAGATACGCAGTATTTT. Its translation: CASSLKGTGLFTDTQYF.

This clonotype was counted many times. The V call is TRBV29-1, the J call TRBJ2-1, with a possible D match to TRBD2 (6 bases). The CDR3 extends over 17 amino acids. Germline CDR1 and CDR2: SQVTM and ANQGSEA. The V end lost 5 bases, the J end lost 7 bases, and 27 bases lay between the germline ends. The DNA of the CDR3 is TGCAGCGTTTTTGGACAACGACCGGAGGGCCGGGGAAATGAGCAGTTCTTC. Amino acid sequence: CSVFGQRPEGRGNEQFF.

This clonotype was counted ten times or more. CDR3: CASSPGQGGEAFF. CDR3 bases: TGTGCCAGCAGCCCCGGACAGGGCGGTGAAGCTTTCTTT. The chain joins TRBV13 to TRBJ1-1, with 8 bases matching TRBD1. V was clipped by 5 bases and J by 7 bases; unmatched bases: 6. This CDR3 is built from 13 residues. Germline CDR1 PRHDT, CDR2 FYEKMQ (reference sequence).

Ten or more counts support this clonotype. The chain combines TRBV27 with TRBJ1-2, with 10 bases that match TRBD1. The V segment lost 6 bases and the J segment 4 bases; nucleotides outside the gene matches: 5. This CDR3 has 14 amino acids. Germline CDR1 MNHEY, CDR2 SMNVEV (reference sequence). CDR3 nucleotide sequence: TGTGCCAGCAGCCAGTGGACAGGGGGCTATGGCTACACCTTC. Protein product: CASSQWTGGYGYTF.

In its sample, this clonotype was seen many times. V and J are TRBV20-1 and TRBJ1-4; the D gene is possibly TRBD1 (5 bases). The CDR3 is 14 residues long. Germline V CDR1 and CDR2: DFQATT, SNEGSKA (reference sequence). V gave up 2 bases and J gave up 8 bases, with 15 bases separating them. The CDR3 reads CSARYRGIGEKLFF. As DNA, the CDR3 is TGCAGTGCTAGATATCGGGGGATCGGCGAAAAACTGTTTTTT.

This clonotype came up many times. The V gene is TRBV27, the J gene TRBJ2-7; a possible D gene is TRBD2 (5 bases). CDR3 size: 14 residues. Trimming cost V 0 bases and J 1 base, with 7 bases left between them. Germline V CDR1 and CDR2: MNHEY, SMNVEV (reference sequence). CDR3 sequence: CASSLSTGSYEQYF. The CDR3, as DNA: TGTGCCAGCAGTTTATCGACGGGATCCTACGAGCAGTACTTC.

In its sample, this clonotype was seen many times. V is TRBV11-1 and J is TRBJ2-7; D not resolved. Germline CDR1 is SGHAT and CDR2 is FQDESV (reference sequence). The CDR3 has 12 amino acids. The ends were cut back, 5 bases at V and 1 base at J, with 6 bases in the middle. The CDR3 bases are TGTGCCAGCAGCCAGAGATCCTACGAGCAGTACTTC. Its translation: CASSQRSYEQYF.